This T cell receptor beta chain came from a study of control samples from healthy donors and cancer patients (dated by TCRdb to about 2020). The cysteine opens and the phenylalanine closes a CDR3 of 14 amino acids. CDR3 DNA is the only sequence kept; it has 42 bases, read in frame from the first base. The V end loses 0 bases and the J end loses 3 bases, and a stretch of 6 bases separates them. Sequences LGHDT (CDR1) and YNNKEL (CDR2) are obtained from the germline V gene (reference sequence). With regard to this clone: Which antigen it targets is not known. The sample holds no much larger clone one base away, and base qualities are not on file.

The library was made by the immunoSEQ multiplex PCR assay. Held by TCRdb, this immuneACCESS table contains in-frame sequences only and omits some clones. Under half of the omission traces to an unresolved V gene where checked; the cause of the rest is unknown. Present in this sample are about 71,000 clones, roughly nine tenths of which were seen just once. The leading ten clones occupy approximately 18% of the sample. This clonotype was sampled from a man between 60 and 75 years old with lung cancer. Rearrangement joined TRBV3-1 (or the pseudogene TRBV3-2) to TRBJ1-5, with no reliable assignment of the D segment. The sequencing sample was made of PBMCs. The CDR3 region has the sequence CASSQEQYNQPQHF. At the DNA level, the sequence is TGTGCCAGCAGCCAAGAACAATACAATCAGCCCCAGCATTTT.